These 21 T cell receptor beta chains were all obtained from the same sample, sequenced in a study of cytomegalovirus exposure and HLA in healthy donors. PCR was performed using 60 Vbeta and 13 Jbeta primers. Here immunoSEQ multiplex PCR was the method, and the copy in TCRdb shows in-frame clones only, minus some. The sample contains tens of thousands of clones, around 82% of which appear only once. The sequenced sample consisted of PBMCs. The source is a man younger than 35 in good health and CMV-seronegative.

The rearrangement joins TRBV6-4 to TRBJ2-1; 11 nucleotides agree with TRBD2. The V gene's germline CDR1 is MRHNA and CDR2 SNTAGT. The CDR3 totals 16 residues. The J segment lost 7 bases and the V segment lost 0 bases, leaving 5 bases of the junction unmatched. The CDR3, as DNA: TGTGCCAGCAGTGACTCGACTAGCGGGGACCTAAATGAGCAGTTCTTC. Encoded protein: CASSDSTSGDLNEQFF.

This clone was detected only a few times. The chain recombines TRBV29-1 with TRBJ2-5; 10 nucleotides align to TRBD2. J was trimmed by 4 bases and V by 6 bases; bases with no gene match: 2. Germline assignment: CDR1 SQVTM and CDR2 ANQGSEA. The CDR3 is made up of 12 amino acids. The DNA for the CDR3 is TGCAGCGTAGCGGGGGGGCCAGAGACCCAGTACTTC. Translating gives CSVAGGPETQYF.

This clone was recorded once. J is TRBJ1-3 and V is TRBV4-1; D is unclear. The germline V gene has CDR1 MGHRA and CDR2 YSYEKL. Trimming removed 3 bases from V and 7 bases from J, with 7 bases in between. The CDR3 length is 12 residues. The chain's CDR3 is CASSQRGNTIYF. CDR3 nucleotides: TGCGCCAGCAGCCAGCGGGGTAACACCATATATTTT.

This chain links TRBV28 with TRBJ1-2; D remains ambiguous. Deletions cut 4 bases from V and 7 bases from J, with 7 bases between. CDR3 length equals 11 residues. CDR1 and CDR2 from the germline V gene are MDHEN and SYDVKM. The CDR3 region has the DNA TGTGCCAGCAGTTCCCCGGTTGGCTACACCTTC. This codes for CASSSPVGYTF.

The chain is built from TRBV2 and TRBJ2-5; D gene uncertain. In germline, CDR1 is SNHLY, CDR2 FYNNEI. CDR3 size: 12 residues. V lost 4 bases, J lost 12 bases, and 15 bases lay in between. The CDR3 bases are TGTGCCAGCAGTGGCACTATCCCCCAGAAGTACTTC. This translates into CASSGTIPQKYF. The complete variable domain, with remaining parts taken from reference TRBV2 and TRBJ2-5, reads EPEVTQTPSHQVTQMGQEVILRCVPISNHLYFYWYRQILGQKVEFLVSFYNNEISEKSEIFDDQFSVERPDGSNFTLKIRSTKLEDSAMYFCASSGTIPQKYFGPGTRLLVL.

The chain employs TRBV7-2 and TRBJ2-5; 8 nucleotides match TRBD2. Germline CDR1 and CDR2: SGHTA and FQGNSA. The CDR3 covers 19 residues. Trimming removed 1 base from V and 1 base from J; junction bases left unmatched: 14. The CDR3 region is CASSLVGTRPSGPQETQYF. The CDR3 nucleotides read TGTGCCAGCAGCTTAGTAGGGACCAGGCCTAGCGGGCCCCAAGAGACCCAGTACTTC. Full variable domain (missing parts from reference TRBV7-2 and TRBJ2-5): GAGVSQSPSNKVTEKGKDVELRCDPISGHTALYWYRQSLGQGLEFLIYFQGNSAPDKSGLPSDRFSAERTGGSVSTLTIQRTQQEDSAVYLCASSLVGTRPSGPQETQYFGPGTRLLVL.

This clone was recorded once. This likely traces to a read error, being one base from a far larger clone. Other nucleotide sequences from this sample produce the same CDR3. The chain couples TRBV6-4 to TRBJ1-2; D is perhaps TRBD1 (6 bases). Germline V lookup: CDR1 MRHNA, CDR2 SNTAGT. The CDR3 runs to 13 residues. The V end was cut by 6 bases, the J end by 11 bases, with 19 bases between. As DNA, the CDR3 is TGTGCCAGCAGCTCGGCCGCGACAGGTGGGTACACCTTC. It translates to CASSSAATGGYTF.

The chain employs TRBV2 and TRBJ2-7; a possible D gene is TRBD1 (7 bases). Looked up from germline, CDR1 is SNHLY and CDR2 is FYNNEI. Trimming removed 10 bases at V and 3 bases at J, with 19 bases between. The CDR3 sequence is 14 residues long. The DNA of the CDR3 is TGTGCCACCTTAAAGGAGGGACAGAACTACGAGCAGTACTTC. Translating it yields CATLKEGQNYEQYF.

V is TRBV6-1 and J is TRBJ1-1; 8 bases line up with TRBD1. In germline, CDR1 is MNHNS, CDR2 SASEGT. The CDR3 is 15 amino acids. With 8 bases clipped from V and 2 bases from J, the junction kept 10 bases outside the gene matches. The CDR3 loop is CASVRSGGPNTEAFF. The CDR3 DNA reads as TGTGCCAGCGTCCGCTCAGGGGGCCCAAACACTGAAGCTTTCTTT.

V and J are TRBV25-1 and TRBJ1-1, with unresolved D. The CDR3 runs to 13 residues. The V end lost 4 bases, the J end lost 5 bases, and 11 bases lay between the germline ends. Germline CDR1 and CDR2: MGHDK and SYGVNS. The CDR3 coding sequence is TGTGCCAGCAGTGGGGCAGGAAGAACTGAAGCTTTCTTT. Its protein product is CASSGAGRTEAFF. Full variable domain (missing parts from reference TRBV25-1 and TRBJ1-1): EADIYQTPRYLVIGTGKKITLECSQTMGHDKMYWYQQDPGMELHLIHYSYGVNSTEKGDLSSESTVSRIRTEHFPLTLESARPSHTSQYLCASSGAGRTEAFFGQGTRLTVV.

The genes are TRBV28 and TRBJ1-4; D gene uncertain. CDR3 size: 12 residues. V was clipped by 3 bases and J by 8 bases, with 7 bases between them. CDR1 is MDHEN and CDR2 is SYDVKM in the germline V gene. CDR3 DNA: TGTGCCAGCAGTTTTTGGGAGGAAAAACTGTTTTTT. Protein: CASSFWEEKLFF.

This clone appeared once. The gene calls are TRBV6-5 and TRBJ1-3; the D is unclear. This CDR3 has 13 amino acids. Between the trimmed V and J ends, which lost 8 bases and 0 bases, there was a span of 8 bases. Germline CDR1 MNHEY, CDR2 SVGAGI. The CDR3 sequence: CASAGDSGNTIYF. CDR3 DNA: TGTGCCAGCGCCGGGGACTCTGGAAACACCATATATTTT.

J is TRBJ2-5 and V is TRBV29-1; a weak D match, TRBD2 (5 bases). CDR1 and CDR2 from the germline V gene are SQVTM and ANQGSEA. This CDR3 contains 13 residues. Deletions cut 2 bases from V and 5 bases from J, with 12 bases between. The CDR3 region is CSVERSTGETQYF. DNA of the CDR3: TGCAGCGTTGAACGGTCCACGGGGGAGACCCAGTACTTC.

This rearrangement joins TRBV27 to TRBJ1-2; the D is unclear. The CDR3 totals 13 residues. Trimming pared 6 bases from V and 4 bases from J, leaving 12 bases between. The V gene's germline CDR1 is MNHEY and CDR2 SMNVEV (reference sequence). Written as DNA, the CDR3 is TGTGCCAGCAGCCTCGACCGGAGCTATGGCTACACCTTC. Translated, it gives CASSLDRSYGYTF.

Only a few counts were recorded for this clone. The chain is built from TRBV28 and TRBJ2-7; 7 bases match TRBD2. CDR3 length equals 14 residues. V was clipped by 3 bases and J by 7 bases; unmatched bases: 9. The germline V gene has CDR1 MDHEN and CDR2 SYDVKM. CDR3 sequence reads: CASSFVGGPGEQYF. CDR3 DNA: TGTGCCAGCAGTTTCGTGGGAGGGCCGGGGGAGCAGTACTTC.

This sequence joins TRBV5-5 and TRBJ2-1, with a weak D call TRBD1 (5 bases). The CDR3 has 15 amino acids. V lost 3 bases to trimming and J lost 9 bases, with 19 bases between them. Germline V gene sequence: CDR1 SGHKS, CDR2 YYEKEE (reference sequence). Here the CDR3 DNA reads TGTGCCAGCAGCTATCCTCTTAAAGGGGTGGGTGAGCAGTTCTTC. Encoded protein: CASSYPLKGVGEQFF.

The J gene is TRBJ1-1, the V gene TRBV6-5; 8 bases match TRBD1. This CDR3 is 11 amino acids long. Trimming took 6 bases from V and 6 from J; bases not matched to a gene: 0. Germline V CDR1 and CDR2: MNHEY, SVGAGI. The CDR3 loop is CASRQGAEAFF. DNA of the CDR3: TGTGCCAGCAGACAGGGGGCTGAAGCTTTCTTT.

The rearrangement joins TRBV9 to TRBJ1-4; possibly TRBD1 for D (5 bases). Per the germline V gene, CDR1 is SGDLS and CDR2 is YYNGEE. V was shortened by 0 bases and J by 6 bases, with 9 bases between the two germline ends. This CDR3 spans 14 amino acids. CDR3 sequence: CASSVAGRDEKLFF. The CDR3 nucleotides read TGTGCCAGCAGCGTAGCAGGGAGGGATGAAAAACTGTTTTTT.

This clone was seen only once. The CDR3 loop is CASSVDPSGGSKETQYF. The CDR3 DNA sequence: TGTGCCAGCAGCGTAGATCCTAGCGGGGGATCAAAAGAGACCCAGTACTTC. The chain employs TRBV9 and TRBJ2-5; 10 positions agree with TRBD2. The CDR3 extends over 17 amino acids. From germline, CDR1 is SGDLS and CDR2 YYNGEE. Trimming removed 0 bases from V and 3 bases from J; junction bases left unmatched: 8.

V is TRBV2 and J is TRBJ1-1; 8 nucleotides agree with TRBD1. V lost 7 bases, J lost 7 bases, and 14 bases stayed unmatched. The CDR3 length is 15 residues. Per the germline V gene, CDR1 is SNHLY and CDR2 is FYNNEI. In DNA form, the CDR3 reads TGTGCCAGCAAATACAGACAGGGGAGGAACGGTGAAGCTTTCTTT. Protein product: CASKYRQGRNGEAFF.

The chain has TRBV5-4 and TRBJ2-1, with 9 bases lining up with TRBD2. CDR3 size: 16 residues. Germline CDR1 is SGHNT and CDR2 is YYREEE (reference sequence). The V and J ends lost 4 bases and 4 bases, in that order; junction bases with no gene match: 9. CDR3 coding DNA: TGTGCCAGCAGCCTGCGGCTAGCGGGACCTTACAATGAGCAGTTCTTC. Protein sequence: CASSLRLAGPYNEQFF.